What follows is one TCR beta chain and its context. Its binding antigen is unknown. Qualities for individual bases were not recorded, and no much larger clone is one base off. These data come from a study of cytomegalovirus exposure and HLA in healthy donors listed by TCRdb under 2017. For the wider study: An earlier analysis of under 600 of the donors reported roughly 300 Gb of sequence data and around 120 million unique TCR beta sequences from approximately 180 million T cells. Among about 410 genotyped donors of the cohort, an average of around 220,000 unique TCR beta nucleotide sequences was sequenced per donor, of which about 19% were non-productive. Typing coverage varied by locus: roughly 620-640 donors for A, B, C, DRB1 and DQB1; roughly 510 for DQA1; about 590 for DPA1; about 450 for DPB1. An early release that covered 500 to 800 HLA-typed donors contained about 300 gigabases of sequencing data and 85 million to 100 million unique TCR sequences. In a later analysis, previously published TCR beta repertoires from about 640 donors were re-analyzed and high-resolution HLA genotyping was added so that TCR occurrence patterns could be studied. High-throughput TCR immunosequencing, statistical association of individual TCRs with disease status, and machine learning were combined to predict cytomegalovirus infection status. In addition to the first cohort of about 650 subjects, a separate validation cohort of under 150 different subjects was used. Among the roughly 400 genotyped donors, around 81% belonged to the genetic ancestry cluster associated with self-reported Caucasian donors. Roughly 5 DR-DQ haplotypes were handled as single units for association and clustering because linkage in the cohort was strong. To decide whether each TCR beta V gene segment behaved as functional or pseudogenic, an earlier analysis of approximately 600 of the donors relied on high-throughput TCR beta sequencing. Using immunosequencing, the study profiled T cell repertoires from fewer than 700 subjects and related those repertoires to cytomegalovirus serostatus. Every discovery cohort repertoire had been produced on one sequencing platform. Class I and class II HLA loci were covered by the typing at four-digit resolution. The study aimed to test whether signatures of past pathogen exposure could be identified by cataloging public T cell receptors. Rather than using new phenotypic data, the later analysis identified candidate immune exposures from TCR beta sequences and from how often those sequences occurred across donors. A later genetic analysis used genome-wide SNP genotypes for 398 of the 666 donors, treating that subset as a discovery cohort. Donor age, sex, ethnicity and CMV serostatus were compiled together with the repertoire data.

The receptor library was made with the immunoSEQ multiplex PCR assay. For the multiplex PCR, a mixture combining 60 forward primers for TCR Vbeta segments and 13 reverse primers for TCR Jbeta segments was used. The CDR3 region of rearranged TCR beta genes was amplified from genomic DNA with a multiplex PCR assay. Amplified TCR beta libraries were sequenced as 87-base-pair reads on the Illumina HiSeq System. Processing in the source paper ran as follows. Across the roughly 640 repertoires, a later analysis counted tens of millions of unique TCR beta chains, 8.5 million to 12 million of which were shared by at least two donors. Raw reads were error-corrected and collapsed into unique sequences with a nearest-neighbor algorithm that merged closely related sequences to remove PCR and sequencing errors. To assign V, D and J gene segments, CDR3 sequences were aligned to IMGT reference sequences. Each retained sequence needed at least a six-nucleotide match to both a V gene segment and a J gene segment. A rearrangement counted as productive if the CDR3 had no stop codons and remained in frame with V and J, and every other rearrangement counted as non-productive. CDR3 was defined by IMGT convention, running from the second conserved V-encoded cysteine to the conserved J-encoded phenylalanine. In an earlier analysis of 587 of the donors, sequences lacking an unambiguous match to a single V gene segment were excluded. An earlier analysis of 587 of the donors called V segments functional above 56.7% productive rearrangements and segregating when the between-donor standard deviation exceeded 5%. A statistical classification framework was developed to diagnose cytomegalovirus status using the catalog of TCR beta chain sequences. A later analysis assigned V and J genes by comparing TCR nucleotide sequences with IMGT/GENE-DB human TR gene sequences. Using the TCRdist pipeline, a later analysis assigned CDR3 sequences along with most-parsimonious VDJ recombination scenarios. In a later analysis, every TCR beta chain was defined by the combination of its CDR3 amino acid sequence and its V-gene family, and reads without a unique V-gene family were dropped. As a way to deal with suspected cross-contamination and a sequencing artifact, a later analysis dropped hundreds of nucleotide sequences that were highly shared and had low generation probability. In a later analysis, a clonal expansion index was calculated for each public chain from normalized within-repertoire ranks of inferred template counts. A later analysis computed generation probabilities with a VDJ recombination model fitted to out-of-frame rearrangements, and checked the results against IGoR. Hypergeometric tests were used in a later analysis to score TCR-TCR, TCR-HLA and TCR-CMV co-occurrence, with a repertoire-size bias correction applied to the TCR pairs. False discovery rates were estimated in a later analysis by permuting HLA or CMV assignments 20 times. In a later analysis, co-occurring TCRs were grouped with DBSCAN, and TCRdist sequence similarity was added when clustering was performed within HLA-allele-positive subsets. Repertoires with fewer than 30,000 or more than 120,000 public chains were left out of co-occurrence clustering, as were a handful of repertoires with anomalous nucleotide sharing. Sourced from immuneACCESS, this table was stored by TCRdb with only in-frame sequences that have V and J called. A share of the clones is absent; for the studies checked, an unresolved V gene accounts for under half, and the remainder has no known explanation. V, J and clone size derive from that table, while D and trimming were established from the DNA sequence. This sample is represented by some 87,000 clones; approximately 60% of them were singletons. 5.5% of the sample comes from the top ten.

The V and J ends are trimmed by 1 base and 2 bases, leaving 4 bases between them. There are 13 amino acids in the CDR3, from cysteine to phenylalanine inclusive. The only DNA kept is the CDR3, 39 bases in frame from the first base. The germline V gene gives CDR1 as LGHNA and CDR2 as YSLEER. The cohort was made up of roughly 670 healthy bone marrow donors. At the time of sampling, every cohort member was nominally healthy, though immune exposures that went unrecorded were likely present. The donor was CMV seropositive and belonged to the group of some 290 seropositive cohort members. A peripheral blood sample was provided by each donor, and peripheral blood mononuclear cells were used for TCR beta sequencing. The Qiagen DNeasy Blood Extraction Kit was used to extract genomic DNA from the blood cell samples. General conclusions and limits of the study: According to a later analysis, TCR association rates differed among HLA loci, with DRB1 alleles showing the most associated TCRs and HLA-C alleles showing the fewest. In the study, 150 to 200 TCR beta chains were listed as associated with cytomegalovirus. In both the original and validation cohorts, the classifier was reported to diagnose cytomegalovirus status with high specificity and sensitivity. According to a later analysis, parvovirus B19, influenza, CMV and Epstein-Barr virus appeared linked to several top co-occurrence clusters. Roughly 17 rarely observed V segments, including chromosome 9 orphons, were excluded from the earlier analysis of several hundred of the donors because counts were too low. At a false discovery rate of 0.05, a later analysis linked around 17,000 TCR beta sequences to specific HLA alleles. Most TCR sequences were observed very rarely across donors, whereas some public TCRs were present in many individuals. In a later genetic analysis, a missense DCLRE1C variant was associated with V-gene and J-gene trimming of TCR beta chains, and the association was replicated in an independent cohort. A cluster of highly shared sequence variants was judged likely to be a technical artifact of the sequencing pipeline. The presence/absence analyses assumed that sequencing depth was roughly uniform across donors, and that assumption may not be true. Some IMGT-functional V segments, including TRBV6-2 and TRBV6-3, could not be distinguished by the 87-base-pair reads and were therefore excluded. In this cohort, only TCR beta chains were sequenced, and detectable features were limited by the absence of alpha or paired-chain data. Strong co-occurrence of HLA alleles, especially DR and DQ, made assigning TCR associations to individual alleles difficult. Because some donors lacked HLA typing at each locus, the association tests relied only on the typed subset. In an earlier analysis of some 540 of the donors, most TCR beta V segments appeared in productive rearrangements about 87% or about 30% of the time, broadly matching IMGT annotations. The authors suggested that the approach could potentially be generalized to other disease states and immunological phenotypes. Correlated functional status among segregating V segments might be attributable to linkage disequilibrium, but an unknown experimental factor could not be ruled out. A later analysis found that HLA-associated TCR beta chains were more clonally expanded and had lower generation probabilities than equally common non-associated chains. According to a later analysis, most CMV-associated TCR beta chains appeared to be HLA-restricted, and the HLA associations seemed to be driven largely by CMV exposure. A further reported finding was that TCR beta sequences accurately predicted the HLA-A and HLA-B alleles for most subjects in the first cohort. A few of the identified cytomegalovirus-associated TCR beta chains were confirmed in vitro to be specific for cytomegalovirus antigens. A later genetic analysis reported fewer N-insertions in productive TCRs among donors in an Asian-associated ancestry cluster than the roughly 640-donor mean. CMV serostatus was the only immune exposure information available for the cohort.

The source material was PBMCs. This sequence uses TRBV4-3 and TRBJ2-3; the D gene remains uncertain. The source is a woman in her 30s in good health and CMV-seropositive. This receptor carries the CDR3 CASSQVFTDTQYF. The nucleotide sequence is given as TGCGCCAGCAGCCAAGTATTCACAGATACGCAGTATTTT.